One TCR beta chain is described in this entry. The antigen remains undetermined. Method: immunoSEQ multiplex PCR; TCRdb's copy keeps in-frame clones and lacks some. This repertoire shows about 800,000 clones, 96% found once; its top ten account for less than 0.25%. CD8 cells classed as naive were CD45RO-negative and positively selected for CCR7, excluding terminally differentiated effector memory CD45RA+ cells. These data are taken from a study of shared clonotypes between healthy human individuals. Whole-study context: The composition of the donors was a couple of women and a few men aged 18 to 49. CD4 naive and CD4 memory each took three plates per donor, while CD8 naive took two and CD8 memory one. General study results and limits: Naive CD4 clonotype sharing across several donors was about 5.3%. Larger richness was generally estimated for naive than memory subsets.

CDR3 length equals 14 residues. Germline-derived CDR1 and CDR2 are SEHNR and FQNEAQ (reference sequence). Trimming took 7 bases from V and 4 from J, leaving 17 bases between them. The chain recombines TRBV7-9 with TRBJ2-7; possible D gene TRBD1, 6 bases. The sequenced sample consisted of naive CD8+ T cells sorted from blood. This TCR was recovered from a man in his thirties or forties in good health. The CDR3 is CASMLQGRRYEQYF. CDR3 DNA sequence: TGTGCCAGCATGCTGCAGGGGCGAAGGTACGAGCAGTACTTC.